The 2 T cell receptor beta chains reported below all come from one sample, sequenced in a study of shared clonotypes between healthy human individuals. Some clones are missing from TCRdb's copy, which holds only in-frame ones; the method was immunoSEQ multiplex PCR. Here the sample spans a few million clones, more than 90% being singletons. Sequenced: naive CD4+ T cells sorted from blood. Subset noted: CD45RA+ positively selected. The receptor set was obtained from a man aged 18 to 35 in good health.

The chain links TRBV5-1 to TRBJ2-7; 8 positions match TRBD2. Germline CDR1 and CDR2: SGHRS and YFSETQ. The CDR3 sequence is 16 residues long. V was pared by 1 base and J by 5 bases, with 11 bases of the junction left unmatched. As DNA, the CDR3 is TGCGCCAGCAGCTTGCGAGTAAGAGGGCGGGGGGACGAGCAGTACTTC. Its translation: CASSLRVRGRGDEQYF. Combining the CDR3 with reference TRBV5-1 and TRBJ2-7 gives the whole variable domain KAGVTQTPRYLIKTRGQQVTLSCSPISGHRSVSWYQQTPGQGLQFLFEYFSETQRNKGNFPGRFSGRQFSNSRSEMNVSTLELGDSALYLCASSLRVRGRGDEQYFGPGTRLTVT.

The genes are TRBV6-1 and TRBJ1-3, with D unclear. V lost 1 base to trimming and J lost 0 bases, with 7 bases between them. Germline CDR1 is MNHNS and CDR2 is SASEGT. This CDR3 spans 15 amino acids. The CDR3 sequence: CASSEGTGSGNTIYF. In DNA form, the CDR3 reads TGTGCCAGCAGTGAAGGCACGGGCTCTGGAAACACCATATATTTT.